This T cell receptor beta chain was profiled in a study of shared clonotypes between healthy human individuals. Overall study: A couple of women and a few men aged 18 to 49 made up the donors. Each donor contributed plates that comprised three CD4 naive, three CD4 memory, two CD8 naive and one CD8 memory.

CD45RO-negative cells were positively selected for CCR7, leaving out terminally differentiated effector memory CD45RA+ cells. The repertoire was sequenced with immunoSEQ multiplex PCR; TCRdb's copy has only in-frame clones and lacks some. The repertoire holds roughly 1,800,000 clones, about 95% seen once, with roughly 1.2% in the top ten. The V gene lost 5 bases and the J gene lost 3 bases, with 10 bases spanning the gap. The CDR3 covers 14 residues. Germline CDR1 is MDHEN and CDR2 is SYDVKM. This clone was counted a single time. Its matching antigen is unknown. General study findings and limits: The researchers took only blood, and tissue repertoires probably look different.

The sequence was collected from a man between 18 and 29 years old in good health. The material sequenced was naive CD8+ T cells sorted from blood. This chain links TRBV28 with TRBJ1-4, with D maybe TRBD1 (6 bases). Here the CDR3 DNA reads TGTGCCAGCAGTCCGACAGGTCCTAATGAAAAACTGTTTTTT. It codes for CASSPTGPNEKLFF.